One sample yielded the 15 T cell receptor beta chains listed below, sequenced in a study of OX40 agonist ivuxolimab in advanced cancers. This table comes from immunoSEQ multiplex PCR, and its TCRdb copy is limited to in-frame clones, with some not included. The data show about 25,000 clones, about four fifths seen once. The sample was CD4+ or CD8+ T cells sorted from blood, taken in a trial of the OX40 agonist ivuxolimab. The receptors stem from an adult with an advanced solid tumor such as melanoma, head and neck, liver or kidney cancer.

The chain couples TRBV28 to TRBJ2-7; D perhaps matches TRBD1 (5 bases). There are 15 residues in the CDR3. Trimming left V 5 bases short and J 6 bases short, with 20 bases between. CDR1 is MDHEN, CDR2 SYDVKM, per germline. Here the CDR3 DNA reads TGTGCCAGCAGTGGGGCCCCAGGGCAAGCTCTCGAGCAGTACTTC. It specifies CASSGAPGQALEQYF.

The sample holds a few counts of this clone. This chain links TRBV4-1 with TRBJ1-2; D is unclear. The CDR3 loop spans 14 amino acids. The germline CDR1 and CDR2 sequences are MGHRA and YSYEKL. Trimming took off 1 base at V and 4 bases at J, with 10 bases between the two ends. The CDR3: CASSQGEDLYGYTF. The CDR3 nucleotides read TGCGCCAGCAGCCAAGGAGAGGACCTCTATGGCTACACCTTC.

For the CDR3, the DNA is TGCAGCGGGAAAAAGGACATTCAGTACTTC. This sequence encodes CSGKKDIQYF. This sequence joins TRBV29-1 and TRBJ2-4, with D uncertain. V dropped 7 bases and J dropped 8 bases, with 9 bases sitting between them. The CDR3 is made up of 10 amino acids. From germline, CDR1 is SQVTM and CDR2 ANQGSEA.

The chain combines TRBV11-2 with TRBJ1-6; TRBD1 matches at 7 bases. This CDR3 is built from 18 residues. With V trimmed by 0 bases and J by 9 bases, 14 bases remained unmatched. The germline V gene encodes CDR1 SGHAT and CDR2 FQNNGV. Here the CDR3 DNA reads TGTGCCAGCAGCTTAGAAGGGGGCAGGCGGCCCGATCTTTCACCCCTCCACTTT. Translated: CASSLEGGRRPDLSPLHF.

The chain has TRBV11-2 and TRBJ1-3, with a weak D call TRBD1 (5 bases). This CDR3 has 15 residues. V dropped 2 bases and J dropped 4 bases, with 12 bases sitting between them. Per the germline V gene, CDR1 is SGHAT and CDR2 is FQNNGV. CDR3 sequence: CASSLSGAPGNTIYF. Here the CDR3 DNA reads TGTGCCAGCAGCTTAAGTGGGGCACCCGGAAACACCATATATTTT.

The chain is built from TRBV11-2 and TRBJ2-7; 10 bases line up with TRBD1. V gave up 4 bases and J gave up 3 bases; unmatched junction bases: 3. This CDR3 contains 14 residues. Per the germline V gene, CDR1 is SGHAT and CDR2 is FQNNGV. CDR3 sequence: CASSSGTGDYEQYF. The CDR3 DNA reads TGTGCCAGCAGCTCAGGGACAGGGGACTACGAGCAGTACTTC.

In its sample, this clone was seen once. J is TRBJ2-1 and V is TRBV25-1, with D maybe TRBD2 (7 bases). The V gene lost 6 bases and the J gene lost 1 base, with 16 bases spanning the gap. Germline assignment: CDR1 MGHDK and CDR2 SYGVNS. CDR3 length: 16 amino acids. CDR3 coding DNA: TGTGCCAGCAGGAGATCAGGGGAGGGATCCTACAATGAGCAGTTCTTC. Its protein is CASRRSGEGSYNEQFF.

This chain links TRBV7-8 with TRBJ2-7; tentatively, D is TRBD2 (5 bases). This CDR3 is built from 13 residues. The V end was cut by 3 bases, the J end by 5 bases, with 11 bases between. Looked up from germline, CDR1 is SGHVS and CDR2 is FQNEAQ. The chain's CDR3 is CASSLFWGDEQYF. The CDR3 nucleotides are TGTGCCAGCAGCTTGTTTTGGGGAGACGAGCAGTACTTC.

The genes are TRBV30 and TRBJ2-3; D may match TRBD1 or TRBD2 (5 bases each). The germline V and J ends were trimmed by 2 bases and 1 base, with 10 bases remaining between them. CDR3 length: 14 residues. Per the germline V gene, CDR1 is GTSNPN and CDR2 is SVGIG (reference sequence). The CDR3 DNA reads TGTGCCTGGAGTCAAGGGACCGGCACAGATACGCAGTATTTT. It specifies CAWSQGTGTDTQYF.

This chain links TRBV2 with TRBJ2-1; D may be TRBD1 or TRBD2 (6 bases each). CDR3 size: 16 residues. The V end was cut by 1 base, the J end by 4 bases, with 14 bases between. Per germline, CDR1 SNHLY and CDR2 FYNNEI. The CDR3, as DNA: TGTGCCAGCAGTGAAGTCACGGGGGCGAAATACAATGAGCAGTTCTTC. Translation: CASSEVTGAKYNEQFF.

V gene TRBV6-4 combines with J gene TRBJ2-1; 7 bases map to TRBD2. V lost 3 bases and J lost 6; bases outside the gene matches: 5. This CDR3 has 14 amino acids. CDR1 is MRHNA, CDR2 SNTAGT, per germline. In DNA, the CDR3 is TGTGCCAGCAGTGAGCGCGGGAGCATCAATGAGCAGTTCTTC. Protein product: CASSERGSINEQFF.

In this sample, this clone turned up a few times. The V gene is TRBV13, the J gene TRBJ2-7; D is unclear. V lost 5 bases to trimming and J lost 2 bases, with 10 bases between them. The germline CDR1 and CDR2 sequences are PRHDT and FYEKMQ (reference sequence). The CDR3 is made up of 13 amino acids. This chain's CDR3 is CASSRSLAYEQYF. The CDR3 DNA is TGTGCCAGCAGCCGCAGTCTGGCCTACGAGCAGTACTTC.

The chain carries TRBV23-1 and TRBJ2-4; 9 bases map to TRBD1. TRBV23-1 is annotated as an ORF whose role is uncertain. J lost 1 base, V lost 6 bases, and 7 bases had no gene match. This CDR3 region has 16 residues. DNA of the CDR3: TGCGCCAGCAGGTTACAGGGGGCGCCGGCCAAAAACATTCAGTACTTC. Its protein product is CASRLQGAPAKNIQYF.

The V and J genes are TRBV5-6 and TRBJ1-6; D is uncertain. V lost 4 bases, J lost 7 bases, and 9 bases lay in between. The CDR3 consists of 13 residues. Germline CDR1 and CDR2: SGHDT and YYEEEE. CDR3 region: CASSPTWNSPLHF. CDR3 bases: TGTGCCAGCAGCCCGACCTGGAATTCACCCCTCCACTTT.

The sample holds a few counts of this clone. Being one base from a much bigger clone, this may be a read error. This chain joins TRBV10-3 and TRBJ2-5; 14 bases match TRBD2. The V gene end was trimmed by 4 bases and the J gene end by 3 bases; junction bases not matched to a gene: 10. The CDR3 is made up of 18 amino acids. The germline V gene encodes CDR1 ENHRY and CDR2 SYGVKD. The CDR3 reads CAISVGGSGLAGEETQYF. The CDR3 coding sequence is TGTGCCATCAGTGTGGGGGGCTCGGGACTAGCGGGGGAAGAGACCCAGTACTTC.